The clone carrying this T cell receptor (beta chain) has more than one count but fewer than ten. Its target is unknown. This CDR3 is 15 amino acids long. The germline gives CDR1 MDHEN, CDR2 SYDVKM. Trimming stripped 3 bases from V and 0 bases from J, with 9 bases between. The PCR was carried out with 60 Vbeta primers and 13 Jbeta primers. The protocol was immunoSEQ multiplex PCR, while the TCRdb copy is restricted to in-frame clones and leaves out a portion. The data hold nearly 110,000 clones, with over 70% observed a single time. These data come from a study of cytomegalovirus exposure and HLA in healthy donors. Study results and caveats: Presence/absence comparisons presumed near-even sequencing depth among donors. Sequencing had likely introduced a cluster of highly shared sequence variants as an artifact. For cytomegalovirus status, the classifier reportedly gave diagnoses with high specificity and sensitivity. Some TCR beta chains (164 of them) were listed as cytomegalovirus-associated.

The chain uses TRBV28 and TRBJ2-1; D may be TRBD2 (6 bases). The sequenced material came from PBMCs. This sequence was found in a female donor in good health and CMV-seronegative. This CDR3 reads CASSFGGSSYNEQFF. For the CDR3, the DNA is TGTGCCAGCAGTTTCGGGGGTAGCTCCTACAATGAGCAGTTCTTC.